This T cell receptor (beta chain) was recorded in a study of molecular identifiers for immune sequencing clone quantification (dated by TCRdb to the late 2010s). About the study as a whole: For a replicate experiment, RNA from roughly 18,000 or 92,000 naive CD8 T cells was divided into five aliquots, and four of the five aliquots were sequenced. This methods study benchmarked molecular-identifier clustering-based TCR repertoire sequencing (MIDCIRS) and TCR RNA copy counting, using CD8 T cells to do so. Study-wide findings and limitations: In CMV-specific effector cells, clones with more than 20 RNA copies accounted for over 98% of molecules, whereas in naive cells such clones accounted for under 1%. Approximately 3 recovered TCR RNA copies per cell were obtained by modeling, versus roughly 10 by digital PCR, implying a capture efficiency of 30% to 35%. When barcode sub-clustering was not used, chimeric consensus sequences inflated TCR diversity, with chimeras reaching as high as 47%. The naive libraries included spiked-in Jurkat TCR RNA (about nine copies' worth), and this RNA is not part of the donor repertoire. Identical TCR molecules sharing a barcode could cause highly expanded clone sizes to be underestimated. Spiked-in Jurkat TCR RNA equivalent to a single cell was reported to be detectable even among approximately 900,000 naive CD8 T cells.

There are many counts of this clonotype. Its antigen is still unknown. No quality values exist for individual bases; no much larger clone is one base distant. Receptor amplification or capture employed PCR. Instrument on record: NextSeq 500. Bulk TCR libraries were made following a previously described method, with the TCR primers given in Table S5. The Qiagen AllPrep DNA/RNA kit was used to purify total RNA. Before analysis, reads from multiple sequencing runs of the same library were pooled. Processing in the source paper ran as follows. Reads were retained only if their TCR constant sequence matched exactly, and those retained reads were trimmed to 150 nt and grouped according to their 12-nt molecular barcodes. Reads inside each barcode group were sub-clustered using a 15% Levenshtein threshold, and a quality-weighted consensus sequence was constructed for each RNA molecule. Non-functional sequences were removed, as were lower-count sequences one edit away from another. On the basis of fitting two negative binomial distributions, barcode sub-clusters with fewer than 20% of the maximum read count were discarded. TCRdb reworked the public reads: Q25 trimming with fastp, MiXCR clone assembly, productive beta chains retained. For every CDR3 protein sequence, its rows merge into one entry that carries the most common genes and DNA. For this entry, the V and J calls and clone size follow TCRdb and not the study's own pipeline. This sample holds hundreds of thousands of distinct CDR3 sequences; about 25% were observed only once. In total, the top ten clones hold 0.7% to 0.95% of the sample.

Libraries of naive CD8 T cells were generated from about 21,000 to 970,000 sorted cells, with 10%, 30% or 50% of the purified RNA used. Naive CD8 T cells, defined as CD8+CD4-CCR7+CD45RA+, were FACS-sorted into RLT Plus buffer on a BD FACSAria II. More than 8 TCR copies' worth of Jurkat RNA were spiked into 20,000-1,000,000 naive CD8 T cell samples to test detection sensitivity. CD8 T cells were enriched with RosetteSep CD8+ T Cell Enrichment Cocktail and Ficoll-Paque, followed by ACK red cell lysis. As encoded in the germline V gene, CDR1 is SGHTA while CDR2 is FQGNSA. The V and J ends are trimmed by 6 bases and 0 bases, leaving 12 bases between them. The CDR3 sequence holds 15 residues, the cysteine and phenylalanine included. Only the CDR3 region is kept as DNA, spanning 45 bases read in frame from base 1.

The source of this sequence is a human donor in good health. Some libraries in this study had Jurkat cell RNA spiked in. Material: naive CD8+ T cells from blood, with Jurkat cell RNA spiked in. The label giving this sample's cell subset or site can be read as: FACS-sorted CD8+CD4-CCR7+CD45RA+ naive T cells. The chain is encoded by TRBV7-2 joined to TRBJ2-1, with TRBD2 as a weak D call on 6 bases. The DNA sequence follows: TGTGCCAGCAGGCCAGCGGGCCTCTCCTACAATGAGCAGTTCTTC. It codes for CASRPAGLSYNEQFF.